This TCR beta chain stems from a study of cytomegalovirus exposure and HLA in healthy donors. Study results and caveats: Among the sequence variants, a highly shared cluster was likely an artifact of sequencing. Per a prior analysis, the majority of TCR beta V segments were productive roughly 87% or roughly 30% of the time. Associated with HLA alleles at 0.05 false discovery rate in a later analysis were about 17,000 TCR beta sequences.

Note on this clone: What it binds is not known.

This CDR3 spans 13 amino acids. Trimming at V came to 2 bases and at J to 4 bases, leaving 2 bases not matched to a gene. Germline CDR1 reads SGHTS; CDR2 reads YDEGEE. Both 60 Vbeta primers and 13 Jbeta primers went into the PCR. TCRdb's copy holds only in-frame clones and misses some; the assay was immunoSEQ multiplex PCR. The sample includes about 93,000 clones, roughly 80% of them seen just once. The sequence derives from a boy aged 5-17 years in good health and CMV-seronegative. Material for sequencing was PBMCs. The chain is built from TRBV5-8 and TRBJ2-5, with 7 nucleotides matching TRBD1. The CDR3 loop reads CASSLRGRETQYF. As DNA, the CDR3 is TGTGCCAGCAGCTTAAGGGGGCGAGAGACCCAGTACTTC.